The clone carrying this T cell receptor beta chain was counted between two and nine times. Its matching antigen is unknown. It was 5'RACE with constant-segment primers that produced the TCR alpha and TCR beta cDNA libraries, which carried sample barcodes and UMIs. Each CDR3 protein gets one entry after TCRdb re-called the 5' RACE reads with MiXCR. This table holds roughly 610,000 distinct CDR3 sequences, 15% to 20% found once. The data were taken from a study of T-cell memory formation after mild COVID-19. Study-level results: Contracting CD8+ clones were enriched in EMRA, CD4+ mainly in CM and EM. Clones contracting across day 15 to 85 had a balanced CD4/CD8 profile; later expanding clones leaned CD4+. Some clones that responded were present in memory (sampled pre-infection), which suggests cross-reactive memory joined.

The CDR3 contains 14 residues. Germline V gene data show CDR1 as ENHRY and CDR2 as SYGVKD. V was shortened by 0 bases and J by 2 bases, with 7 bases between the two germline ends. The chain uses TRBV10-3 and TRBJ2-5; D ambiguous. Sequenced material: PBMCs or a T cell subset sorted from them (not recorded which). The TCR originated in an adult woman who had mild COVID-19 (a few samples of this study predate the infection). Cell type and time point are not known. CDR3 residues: CAISESTGQETQYF. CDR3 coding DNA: TGTGCCATCAGTGAGTCGACTGGACAAGAGACCCAGTACTTC.